Presented here are 30 T cell receptor beta chains from one specimen sequenced in a study of T cell repertoires in ileal Crohn's disease. Clones were read by immunoSEQ multiplex PCR, and TCRdb kept only the in-frame ones, dropping some. The repertoire holds some 9,000 clones, 70% to 80% seen once, with more than 4.5% in the top ten. What was sequenced was ileal tissue. The source is an adult with Crohn's disease.

CDR3 protein: CASSGPQGRDTEAFF. The CDR3 region has the DNA TGCGCCAGCAGCGGCCCACAGGGGAGAGACACTGAAGCTTTCTTT. The J gene is TRBJ1-1, the V gene TRBV5-1; TRBD1 agrees at 7 bases. CDR1 SGHRS and CDR2 YFSETQ come from the germline V gene. The length of the CDR3 is 15 residues. J gave up 3 bases and V 4 bases, and 9 bases lay outside the gene matches.

The chain links TRBV9 to TRBJ2-5, with D possibly being TRBD1 (6 bases). CDR3 length: 15 residues. Germline V gives CDR1 SGDLS, CDR2 YYNGEE. V gave up 0 bases and J gave up 7 bases, with 16 bases separating them. The CDR3 DNA is TGTGCCAGCAGCGTAGCAGTACAGGGTCACGGGACCCAGTACTTC. It yields the protein CASSVAVQGHGTQYF.

The V gene is TRBV7-9, the J gene TRBJ1-1, with D tentatively TRBD1 (5 bases). Germline-derived CDR1 and CDR2 are SEHNR and FQNEAQ (reference sequence). This CDR3 is built from 13 residues. Trimming stripped 2 bases from V and 1 base from J, with 5 bases between. The DNA of the CDR3 is TGTGCCAGCAGCTTAACAGGGAACACTGAAGCTTTCTTT. Translated, it gives CASSLTGNTEAFF.

The chain joins TRBV4-2 to TRBJ2-1; 11 bases line up with TRBD2. The CDR3 runs 17 residues. V was pared by 0 bases and J by 7 bases, with 8 bases of the junction left unmatched. From germline, CDR1 is LGHNA and CDR2 YNFKEQ. The CDR3, as DNA: TGTGCCAGCAGCCAAGAGTCGATGGTAGCGGGAGGGAATGAGCAGTTCTTC. Residues: CASSQESMVAGGNEQFF.

The chain employs TRBV6-6 and TRBJ2-1; D possibly corresponds to TRBD1 (5 bases). V lost 7 bases and J 10 bases, leaving 14 bases between the germline ends. Germline V gives CDR1 MNHNY, CDR2 SVGAGI (reference sequence). The CDR3 spans 12 residues. The chain's CDR3 is CASTSGPGEQFF. CDR3 nucleotides: TGTGCCAGCACTTCCGGGCCAGGGGAGCAGTTCTTC.

The genes are TRBV15 and TRBJ1-5; TRBD1 matches 9 bases. The CDR3 extends over 15 amino acids. Germline values: CDR1 LNHNV, CDR2 YYDKDF (reference sequence). V shed 5 bases, J shed 1 base, and the junction held 3 bases outside the gene matches. Here the CDR3 DNA reads TGTGCCACCAGCTTAGACAGGGGGAGCAATCAGCCCCAGCATTTT. Encoded protein: CATSLDRGSNQPQHF. Supplemented by reference TRBV15 and TRBJ1-5, the full variable domain reads DAMVIQNPRYQVTQFGKPVTLSCSQTLNHNVMYWYQQKSSQAPKLLFHYYDKDFNNEADTPDNFQSRRPNTSFCFLDIRSPGLGDTAMYLCATSLDRGSNQPQHFGDGTRLSIL.

V and J are TRBV9 and TRBJ1-1; tentatively, D is TRBD1 (5 bases). Germline CDR1 is SGDLS and CDR2 is YYNGEE. V was trimmed by 0 bases and J by 5 bases, leaving 11 bases between them. CDR3 length equals 14 residues. The CDR3 sequence: CASSVVPPGTEAFF. Here the CDR3 DNA reads TGTGCCAGCAGCGTAGTACCACCAGGGACTGAAGCTTTCTTT.

The chain couples TRBV11-2 to TRBJ1-1; weak D call: TRBD1 (6 bases). Germline CDR1 SGHAT, CDR2 FQNNGV. V gave up 1 base and J gave up 0 bases, with 6 bases separating them. There are 14 residues in the CDR3. The CDR3 here is CASSLGTVNTEAFF. The CDR3 DNA follows: TGTGCCAGCAGCTTAGGGACAGTGAACACTGAAGCTTTCTTT.

The chain carries TRBV27 and TRBJ1-3, with 11 bases aligning to TRBD1. Germline values: CDR1 MNHEY, CDR2 SMNVEV (reference sequence). This CDR3 contains 19 residues. The V segment lost 7 bases and the J segment 4 bases; nucleotides outside the gene matches: 18. CDR3 loop: CASNLLLPDRGLRGNTIYF. In DNA, the CDR3 is TGTGCCAGCAATCTACTCCTTCCGGACAGGGGGCTTCGGGGAAACACCATATATTTT.

In regard to this clone: At one end the junction does not follow the germline gene, possibly because of a read error. The chain employs TRBV7-7 and TRBJ2-2, with D possibly matching TRBD1 (5 bases). CDR1 is SSHAT and CDR2 is FNYEAQ in the germline V gene (reference sequence). The CDR3 is made up of 14 amino acids. CDR3 in amino acids: CASSLGQNTGELFF. The CDR3 DNA is TGTGCTAGCAGCTTAGGACAGAACACCGGGGAGCTGTTTTTT.

The gene calls are TRBV27 and TRBJ1-2; 7 bases match TRBD1. Germline values: CDR1 MNHEY, CDR2 SMNVEV (reference sequence). This CDR3 comprises 13 residues. V lost 6 bases and J lost 5; bases outside the gene matches: 6. DNA for the CDR3: TGTGCCAGCAGATCCCCAGGGGGATATGGCTACACCTTC. Translated, it gives CASRSPGGYGYTF.

The J gene is TRBJ1-6, the V gene TRBV13, with 7 bases matching TRBD1. Germline CDR1 reads PRHDT; CDR2 reads FYEKMQ (reference sequence). V was clipped by 0 bases and J by 6 bases; unmatched bases: 2. The CDR3 runs 15 residues. Here the CDR3 reads CASSLGGTANSPLHF. DNA of the CDR3: TGTGCCAGCAGCTTAGGAGGGACAGCTAATTCACCCCTCCACTTT.

This CDR3 reads CASSLPGGLETQYF. The CDR3 DNA reads as TGTGCCAGCAGCTTACCAGGGGGCTTAGAGACCCAGTACTTC. The rearrangement joins TRBV7-9 to TRBJ2-5; 8 bases are a match to TRBD1. The germline V gene has CDR1 SEHNR and CDR2 FQNEAQ (reference sequence). This CDR3 contains 14 residues. Losses at the gene ends were 2 bases for V and 4 bases for J; bases not matched to a gene: 3.

V usage is TRBV15 and J usage is TRBJ1-1, with a tentative D call TRBD1 (5 bases). The CDR3 consists of 13 residues. V dropped 4 bases and J dropped 4 bases, with 10 bases sitting between them. The germline V gene has CDR1 LNHNV and CDR2 YYDKDF (reference sequence). The CDR3 spells CATSTMGGTEAFF. The CDR3 coding sequence is TGTGCCACCAGCACAATGGGGGGCACTGAAGCTTTCTTT.

This clone has only one observation. The V and J genes are TRBV5-4 and TRBJ1-2; D unresolved. The germline V and J ends were trimmed by 5 bases and 2 bases, with 10 bases remaining between them. This CDR3 has 13 amino acids. The germline CDR1 and CDR2 sequences are SGHNT and YYREEE (reference sequence). CDR3 in DNA: TGTGCCAGCAGATATGACACGAACTATGGCTACACCTTC. This gives the protein CASRYDTNYGYTF.

The gene calls are TRBV5-4 and TRBJ1-4; 7 nucleotides agree with TRBD1. With V trimmed by 3 bases and J by 5 bases, 7 bases remained unmatched. Germline V gene data show CDR1 as SGHNT and CDR2 as YYREEE (reference sequence). This CDR3 spans 15 amino acids. The CDR3 region is CASSSKTGRNEKLFF. The DNA of the CDR3 is TGTGCCAGCAGCTCAAAGACAGGGCGGAATGAAAAACTGTTTTTT. The variable domain in full, with the rest retrieved from reference TRBV5-4 and TRBJ1-4, is ETGVTQSPTHLIKTRGQQVTLRCSSQSGHNTVSWYQQALGQGPQFIFQYYREEENGRGNFPPRFSGLQFPNYSSELNVNALELDDSALYLCASSSKTGRNEKLFFGSGTQLSVL.

The chain recombines TRBV6-6 with TRBJ1-5; D ambiguous. The CDR3 spans 11 residues. Germline loops: CDR1 MNHNY, CDR2 SVGAGI (reference sequence). Trimming stripped 6 bases from V and 9 bases from J, with 9 bases between. The CDR3 loop is CASRTSGPQHF. For the CDR3, the DNA is TGTGCCAGCAGAACATCAGGGCCCCAGCATTTT.

A few counts support this clone. V is TRBV2 and J is TRBJ1-4, with D possibly being TRBD1 (5 bases). This CDR3 comprises 15 residues. In germline, CDR1 is SNHLY, CDR2 FYNNEI. The V gene lost 6 bases and the J gene lost 0 bases, with 11 bases spanning the gap. The CDR3 coding sequence is TGTGCCAGCAGCCTCCAGGGTTCAACTAATGAAAAACTGTTTTTT. Residues: CASSLQGSTNEKLFF.

This chain links TRBV19 with TRBJ1-2; D is unresolved. Trimming removed 6 bases at V and 14 bases at J, with 16 bases between. The CDR3 contains 11 residues. Germline CDR1 reads LNHDA; CDR2 reads SQIVND (reference sequence). The DNA for the CDR3 is TGTGCCAGTAGCCTCGGCGACACCGAGACCTTC. Translation: CASSLGDTETF.

The chain links TRBV10-2 to TRBJ1-2; 8 bases match TRBD1. Trimming cost V 6 bases and J 11 bases; bases outside gene matches: 8. The germline V gene has CDR1 WSHSY and CDR2 SAAADI. The CDR3 is made up of 12 amino acids. The CDR3 DNA sequence: TGCGCCAGCAGGGCTGACAGGGGAAGGTACACCTTC. Translation: CASRADRGRYTF.

The V and J genes are TRBV19 and TRBJ1-4, with D perhaps TRBD1 (6 bases). Germline CDR1 is LNHDA and CDR2 is SQIVND (reference sequence). The V gene lost 0 bases and the J gene lost 3 bases, with 8 bases spanning the gap. CDR3 length: 15 amino acids. CDR3 region: CASSIDQGPNEKLFF. The CDR3 nucleotides read TGTGCCAGTAGTATAGATCAGGGGCCTAATGAAAAACTGTTTTTT.

This sequence joins TRBV5-5 and TRBJ2-7; 11 bases line up with TRBD2. With V trimmed by 0 bases and J by 0 bases, 2 bases remained unmatched. CDR1 and CDR2 from the germline V gene are SGHKS and YYEKEE (reference sequence). The CDR3 is 16 residues long. The CDR3 loop reads CASSLGLAGSSYEQYF. CDR3 DNA: TGTGCCAGCAGCTTGGGACTAGCGGGAAGCTCCTACGAGCAGTACTTC.

The chain is built from TRBV19 and TRBJ1-2, with 8 nucleotides matching TRBD1. The V gene end was trimmed by 0 bases and the J gene end by 6 bases; junction bases not matched to a gene: 9. The CDR3 is made up of 16 amino acids. Looked up from germline, CDR1 is LNHDA and CDR2 is SQIVND (reference sequence). The CDR3: CASSIERQGTFNGYTF. For the CDR3, the DNA is TGTGCCAGTAGTATAGAGAGACAGGGGACTTTCAATGGCTACACCTTC.

The V and J genes are TRBV11-2 and TRBJ2-4, with 11 bases lining up with TRBD2. The V and J ends lost 5 bases and 6 bases, in that order; junction bases with no gene match: 3. The germline V gene has CDR1 SGHAT and CDR2 FQNNGV. The CDR3 is 14 amino acids. CDR3 bases: TGTGCCAGCAGCACCGGACTAGCGGGAAACATTCAGTACTTC. Translation gives CASSTGLAGNIQYF. The full variable domain, with the rest looked up from reference TRBV11-2 and TRBJ2-4, is EAGVAQSPRYKIIEKRQSVAFWCNPISGHATLYWYQQILGQGPKLLIQFQNNGVVDDSQLPKDRFSAERLKGVDSTLKIQPAKLEDSAVYLCASSTGLAGNIQYFGAGTRLSVL.

There are a few counts of this clone. The chain employs TRBV10-3 and TRBJ2-5; D remains ambiguous. Trimming removed 5 bases at V and 2 bases at J, with 9 bases between. The CDR3 spans 13 residues. Germline assignment: CDR1 ENHRY and CDR2 SYGVKD. The CDR3 spells CAISFQLQETQYF. The CDR3 bases are TGTGCCATCAGTTTCCAACTTCAAGAGACCCAGTACTTC.

The V call is TRBV7-9, the J call TRBJ2-7, with 10 bases identical to TRBD1. V trimming: 5 bases; J trimming: 6 bases; junction bases outside the gene matches: 10. CDR3 length: 15 amino acids. Germline V gene sequence: CDR1 SEHNR, CDR2 FQNEAQ (reference sequence). The CDR3 DNA is TGTGCCAGCAGCCTTCGGGACAGGGGATATGTCGAGCAGTACTTC. Protein sequence: CASSLRDRGYVEQYF.

This clone turned up a few times. This rearrangement joins TRBV30 to TRBJ2-2, with D perhaps matching TRBD1 (6 bases). V shed 2 bases and J shed 2 bases, with 9 bases lying between them. Germline lookup yields CDR1 GTSNPN and CDR2 SVGIG (reference sequence). The CDR3 runs to 14 residues. The CDR3 DNA is TGTGCCTGGAGTACACAGGGTAACACCGGGGAGCTGTTTTTT. Its protein product is CAWSTQGNTGELFF.

The rearrangement joins TRBV28 to TRBJ2-7, with 9 bases lining up with TRBD1. Per the germline V gene, CDR1 is MDHEN and CDR2 is SYDVKM. V shed 5 bases, J shed 2 bases, and the junction held 7 bases outside the gene matches. The CDR3 length is 15 residues. CDR3: CASSPRDRVPYEQYF. Here the CDR3 DNA reads TGTGCCAGCAGTCCGCGGGACAGGGTCCCCTACGAGCAGTACTTC.

This chain joins TRBV11-2 and TRBJ2-7, with 7 bases lining up with TRBD2. Per the germline V gene, CDR1 is SGHAT and CDR2 is FQNNGV. The CDR3 covers 17 residues. J was trimmed by 0 bases and V by 7 bases; bases with no gene match: 15. The CDR3 spells CASMELSIAGSSYEQYF. CDR3 DNA: TGTGCCAGCATGGAGTTATCGATAGCGGGTAGCTCCTACGAGCAGTACTTC.

This clone was observed once. The rearrangement links TRBV7-3 to TRBJ1-1, with TRBD1 matching 8 bases. Per germline, CDR1 SGHTA and CDR2 FQGTGA. Trimming cost V 2 bases and J 7 bases; bases outside gene matches: 6. CDR3 length: 14 amino acids. The CDR3 loop is CASSLGQGKNEAFF. CDR3 nucleotides: TGTGCCAGCAGCTTAGGACAGGGTAAGAATGAAGCTTTCTTT.